This entry lists 26 T cell receptor beta chains sequenced from one sample in a study of CD4 T cells in relation to SARS-CoV-2 and coronaviruses. Unexposed donor CD4+ T cells date from about 2011-2019, before the COVID-19 pandemic. The repertoire was sequenced with immunoSEQ multiplex PCR; TCRdb's copy has only in-frame clones and lacks some. The sample yields about 64,000 clones, 94% seen once. Sequences were obtained from naive CD4+ T cells from PBMCs. Subset given: naive CD4+ T cells isolated by negative enrichment. These receptor sequences come from a human donor in good health.

V gene TRBV6-5 combines with J gene TRBJ2-1, with D perhaps being TRBD1 or TRBD2 (5 bases each). The CDR3 runs to 14 residues. Between the trimmed V and J ends, which lost 2 bases and 5 bases, there was a span of 10 bases. Germline loops: CDR1 MNHEY, CDR2 SVGAGI. This CDR3 reads CASSYLVGHNEQFF. In nucleotides, the CDR3 is TGTGCCAGCAGTTACCTCGTGGGACACAATGAGCAGTTCTTC.

V gene TRBV9 combines with J gene TRBJ2-1; no clear D. CDR3 size: 17 residues. The germline gives CDR1 SGDLS, CDR2 YYNGEE. V was pared by 1 base and J by 8 bases, with 22 bases between. The CDR3 nucleotides are TGTGCCAGCAGCGTACGTAGGCTGGACGCAAATCGCGATGAGCAGTTCTTC. It codes for CASSVRRLDANRDEQFF.

The V call is TRBV15, the J call TRBJ1-3; weak D call: TRBD1 (5 bases). Per germline, CDR1 LNHNV and CDR2 YYDKDF (reference sequence). The CDR3 runs 15 residues. The V end lost 6 bases, the J end lost 0 bases, and 12 bases lay between the germline ends. The CDR3 region has the DNA TGTGCCACCAGGGGGGGGGTAAGCTCTGGAAACACCATATATTTT. This sequence encodes CATRGGVSSGNTIYF.

The rearrangement uses TRBV20-1 and TRBJ1-5, with 8 bases that match TRBD1. V lost 3 bases, J lost 1 base, and 8 bases stayed unmatched. Germline V gene data show CDR1 as DFQATT and CDR2 as SNEGSKA (reference sequence). This CDR3 region has 16 residues. CDR3 in DNA: TGCAGTGCTAGTGGACAGGGAGGTTGGAGCAATCAGCCCCAGCATTTT. This translates into CSASGQGGWSNQPQHF.

The genes are TRBV7-6 and TRBJ2-7; no firm D call. The germline V and J ends were trimmed by 1 base and 5 bases, with 12 bases remaining between them. The CDR3 totals 14 residues. Germline V gene data show CDR1 as SGHVS and CDR2 as FNYEAQ. CDR3 amino acids: CASSLEGGSHEQYF. The CDR3 DNA reads as TGTGCCAGCAGCTTAGAGGGCGGTTCCCACGAGCAGTACTTC.

J is TRBJ1-5 and V is TRBV5-8, with D possibly matching TRBD1 (6 bases). V was trimmed by 4 bases and J by 0 bases, leaving 11 bases between them. CDR3 length: 15 amino acids. Germline loops: CDR1 SGHTS, CDR2 YDEGEE. The CDR3, as DNA: TGTGCCAGCAGCCCAGGGGCGCATAGCAATCAGCCCCAGCATTTT. Amino acid sequence: CASSPGAHSNQPQHF. The full variable domain, rest sourced from reference TRBV5-8 and TRBJ1-5, is EAGVTQSPTHLIKTRGQQATLRCSPISGHTSVYWYQQALGLGLQFLLWYDEGEERNRGNFPPRFSGRQFPNYSSELNVNALELEDSALYLCASSPGAHSNQPQHFGDGTRLSIL.

The chain employs TRBV7-2 and TRBJ2-3; no definite D call. Trimming took off 7 bases at V and 1 base at J, with 9 bases between the two ends. The V gene's germline CDR1 is SGHTA and CDR2 FQGNSA. The CDR3 contains 13 residues. DNA of the CDR3: TGTGCCAGCAACATTCGAGGCACAGATACGCAGTATTTT. It yields the protein CASNIRGTDTQYF.

This clone was seen more than once but under ten times. The chain is built from TRBV19 and TRBJ1-5; the D gene is possibly TRBD1 (5 bases). Germline CDR1 LNHDA, CDR2 SQIVND (reference sequence). V lost 5 bases, J lost 2 bases, and 13 bases lay in between. This CDR3 is 15 amino acids long. The CDR3 nucleotides read TGTGCCAGTAGTTTTTCGCAGGGAGGCAATCAGCCCCAGCATTTT. Protein sequence: CASSFSQGGNQPQHF.

V is TRBV27 and J is TRBJ2-2; 9 nucleotides align to TRBD1. The CDR3 consists of 15 residues. Germline loops: CDR1 MNHEY, CDR2 SMNVEV (reference sequence). CDR3 DNA sequence: TGTGCGACCCGGGACAGGGCTTCGAACACCGGGGAGCTGTTTTTT. Residues: CATRDRASNTGELFF.

CDR3 sequence: CSPRGHKAFF. The CDR3, as DNA: TGCAGTCCCAGGGGACATAAAGCTTTCTTT. The rearrangement links TRBV20-1 to TRBJ1-1; tentative D call: TRBD1 (6 bases). Germline-derived CDR1 and CDR2 are DFQATT and SNEGSKA (reference sequence). This CDR3 has 10 amino acids. V shed 8 bases and J shed 9 bases, with 13 bases lying between them.

V and J are TRBV6-9 and TRBJ2-1; 10 nucleotides line up with TRBD1. The germline V gene has CDR1 MNHGY and CDR2 SVAAGI. V lost 2 bases and J lost 6; bases outside the gene matches: 4. This CDR3 region has 15 residues. Here the CDR3 DNA reads TGTGCCAGCAGTTATCGGGACAGGGGTGGCAATGAGCAGTTCTTC. Its protein product is CASSYRDRGGNEQFF.

V usage is TRBV6-5 and J usage is TRBJ2-1; 12 bases map to TRBD1. After removal of 5 bases from V and 8 bases from J, the junction contained 4 bases not matched to a gene. The CDR3 runs to 14 residues. Germline values: CDR1 MNHEY, CDR2 SVGAGI. CDR3 in amino acids: CASSPGTGGYEQFF. Written as DNA, the CDR3 is TGTGCCAGCAGTCCCGGGACAGGGGGCTATGAGCAGTTCTTC.

The chain combines TRBV29-1 with TRBJ2-7, with 12 bases matching TRBD2. Germline CDR1 is SQVTM and CDR2 is ANQGSEA. This CDR3 has 13 residues. With V trimmed by 4 bases and J by 2 bases, 0 bases remained unmatched. Here the CDR3 reads CSVGLAGAYEQYF. Written as DNA, the CDR3 is TGCAGCGTTGGACTAGCGGGAGCCTACGAGCAGTACTTC.

The rearrangement joins TRBV5-1 to TRBJ1-2, with 7 bases identical to TRBD1. Germline CDR1 is SGHRS and CDR2 is YFSETQ. The CDR3 extends over 12 amino acids. V lost 4 bases, J lost 14 bases, and 11 bases stayed unmatched. The chain's CDR3 is CASSPTGQVLTF. CDR3 nucleotide sequence: TGCGCCAGCAGCCCGACTGGACAGGTTTTAACCTTC.

The chain recombines TRBV12-5 with TRBJ2-3; 8 bases map to TRBD2. The V and J ends lost 3 bases and 5 bases, in that order; junction bases with no gene match: 7. Germline-derived CDR1 and CDR2 are LGHNT and FRNRAP. The CDR3 totals 15 residues. The DNA of the CDR3 is TGTGCTAGTGGTTTTTCAGCGGGAGCTGTAGATACGCAGTATTTT. Translation gives CASGFSAGAVDTQYF. Based on the CDR3 plus reference TRBV12-5 and TRBJ2-3, the full variable domain is DARVTQTPRHKVTEMGQEVTMRCQPILGHNTVFWYRQTMMQGLELLAYFRNRAPLDDSGMPKDRFSAEMPDATLATLKIQPSEPRDSAVYFCASGFSAGAVDTQYFGPGTRLTVL.

This clone was picked up one time. This chain's CDR3 is CASSTGTSYGYTF. In nucleotides, the CDR3 is TGTGCCAGTAGTACTGGGACTTCCTATGGCTACACCTTC. The chain joins TRBV19 to TRBJ1-2, with D possibly matching TRBD1 (5 bases). Germline values: CDR1 LNHDA, CDR2 SQIVND (reference sequence). Trimming cost V 4 bases and J 4 bases, with 10 bases left between them. The length of the CDR3 is 13 residues. Filled out from reference TRBV19 and TRBJ1-2, the complete variable domain reads DGGITQSPKYLFRKEGQNVTLSCEQNLNHDAMYWYRQDPGQGLRLIYYSQIVNDFQKGDIAEGYSVSREKKESFPLTVTSAQKNPTAFYLCASSTGTSYGYTFGSGTRLTVV.

Concerning this clone itself: The sample has other DNA sequences that encode this CDR3 too. The V gene is TRBV11-3, the J gene TRBJ2-1, with 10 bases identical to TRBD2. CDR1 is SGHNT and CDR2 is YENEEA in the germline V gene. The length of the CDR3 is 15 residues. Trimming took 2 bases from V and 7 from J; bases not matched to a gene: 5. As DNA, the CDR3 is TGTGCCAGCAGCTTAACCCTAGCGGGAGCTAATGAGCAGTTCTTC. Protein: CASSLTLAGANEQFF.

The rearrangement joins TRBV9 to TRBJ2-5; TRBD1 agrees at 7 bases. V gave up 3 bases and J gave up 5 bases; unmatched junction bases: 7. CDR3 length: 14 amino acids. From germline, CDR1 is SGDLS and CDR2 YYNGEE. As DNA, the CDR3 is TGTGCCAGCAGCGCGGGACAGCCCGTGGAGACCCAGTACTTC. Protein sequence: CASSAGQPVETQYF. The whole variable domain, filled in from reference TRBV9 and TRBJ2-5, reads DSGVTQTPKHLITATGQRVTLRCSPRSGDLSVYWYQQSLDQGLQFLIQYYNGEERAKGNILERFSAQQFPDLHSELNLSSLELGDSALYFCASSAGQPVETQYFGPGTRLLVL.

V gene TRBV5-1 combines with J gene TRBJ2-2, with D possibly TRBD1 on 5 matching bases. Trimming shortened V by 1 base and J by 7 bases, and 11 bases separated the two germline ends. Germline V gene lookup returns CDR1 SGHRS and CDR2 YFSETQ. The CDR3 extends over 14 amino acids. The CDR3 loop is CASSLLGEGGELFF. The DNA for the CDR3 is TGCGCCAGCAGCTTGTTAGGGGAAGGCGGGGAGCTGTTTTTT.

As regards this clone: In the same sample, other DNA sequences code for this CDR3. The rearrangement uses TRBV28 and TRBJ2-7; 14 bases agree with TRBD2. Trimming cost V 5 bases and J 4 bases; bases outside gene matches: 4. Germline lookup yields CDR1 MDHEN and CDR2 SYDVKM. The CDR3 sequence is 15 residues long. CDR3 region: CASSPGTSGSYEQYF. The CDR3 DNA reads TGTGCCAGCAGTCCCGGGACTAGCGGGAGTTACGAGCAGTACTTC.

This clone has just a few counts. The CDR3: CASSEDRASYEQYF. CDR3 nucleotides: TGTGCCAGCAGTGAGGACAGGGCGTCCTACGAGCAGTACTTC. The V gene is TRBV25-1, the J gene TRBJ2-7, with TRBD1 identical over 8 bases. This CDR3 contains 14 residues. Germline V gene sequence: CDR1 MGHDK, CDR2 SYGVNS. Losses at the gene ends were 3 bases for V and 1 base for J; bases not matched to a gene: 2.

This chain links TRBV6-5 with TRBJ2-7; the D is unclear. Germline V gene lookup returns CDR1 MNHEY and CDR2 SVGAGI. This CDR3 has 14 amino acids. Trimming left V 5 bases short and J 2 bases short, with 13 bases between. This CDR3 is CASSPRAYAYEQYF. The CDR3 nucleotides read TGTGCCAGCAGTCCCCGGGCGTATGCCTACGAGCAGTACTTC.

The V call is TRBV9, the J call TRBJ2-3, with 7 bases identical to TRBD1. The junction had 6 bases not matched to a gene; V was cut back by 3 bases and J by 2 bases. The CDR3 sequence is 15 residues long. Germline V gives CDR1 SGDLS, CDR2 YYNGEE. The CDR3 DNA reads TGTGCCAGCAGCGCCGGGACAGACCACACAGATACGCAGTATTTT. Amino acid sequence: CASSAGTDHTDTQYF.

The CDR3 region is CASSSAGSSYEQYF. Written as DNA, the CDR3 is TGTGCCAGCAGTTCAGCGGGGAGCTCCTACGAGCAGTACTTC. J is TRBJ2-7 and V is TRBV6-5, with TRBD2 matching over 7 bases. This CDR3 is 14 amino acids long. V shed 4 bases, J shed 0 bases, and the junction held 3 bases outside the gene matches. Germline V gene data show CDR1 as MNHEY and CDR2 as SVGAGI.

The chain links TRBV7-9 to TRBJ2-1, with TRBD2 identical over 8 bases. This CDR3 comprises 16 residues. Per germline, CDR1 SEHNR and CDR2 FQNEAQ (reference sequence). V shed 5 bases, J shed 10 bases, and the junction held 16 bases outside the gene matches. This chain's CDR3 is CASSQPGGPSRREQFF. CDR3 DNA sequence: TGTGCCAGCAGCCAACCGGGAGGGCCTTCTCGAAGGGAGCAGTTCTTC.

The V and J genes are TRBV30 and TRBJ2-7; 8 bases align to TRBD1. V lost 1 base, J lost 3 bases, and 5 bases stayed unmatched. The CDR3 has 14 amino acids. The germline CDR1 and CDR2 sequences are GTSNPN and SVGIG (reference sequence). CDR3 bases: TGTGCCTGGAGTGGGACAGGGAGGCTCTACGAGCAGTACTTC. It is translated as CAWSGTGRLYEQYF.